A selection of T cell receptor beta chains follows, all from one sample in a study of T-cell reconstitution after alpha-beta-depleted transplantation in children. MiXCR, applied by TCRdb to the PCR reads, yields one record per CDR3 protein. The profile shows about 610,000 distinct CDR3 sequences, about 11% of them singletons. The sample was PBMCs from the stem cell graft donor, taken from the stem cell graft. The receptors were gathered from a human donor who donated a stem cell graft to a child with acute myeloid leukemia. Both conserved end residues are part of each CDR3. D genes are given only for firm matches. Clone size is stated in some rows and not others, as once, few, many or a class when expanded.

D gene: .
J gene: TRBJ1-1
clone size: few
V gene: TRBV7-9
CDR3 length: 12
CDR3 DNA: TGTGCCAGCAGCCTTGGGACAAGTGAAGCTTTCTTT
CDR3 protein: CASSLGTSEAFF

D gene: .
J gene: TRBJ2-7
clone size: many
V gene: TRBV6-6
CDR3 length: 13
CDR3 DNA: TGTGCCAGCAGTTACTCGGCGGGGTACGAGCAGTACTTC
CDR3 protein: CASSYSAGYEQYF

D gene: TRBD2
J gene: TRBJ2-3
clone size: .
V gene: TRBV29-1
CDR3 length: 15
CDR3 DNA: TGCAGCGTTGAAGATCGGGGGGGCCTCACAGATACGCAGTATTTT
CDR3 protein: CSVEDRGGLTDTQYF

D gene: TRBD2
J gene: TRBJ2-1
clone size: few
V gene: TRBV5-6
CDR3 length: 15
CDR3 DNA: TGTGCCAGCAGCCTTTGGGGACTAGGGCTCAATGAGCAGTTCTTC
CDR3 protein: CASSLWGLGLNEQFF

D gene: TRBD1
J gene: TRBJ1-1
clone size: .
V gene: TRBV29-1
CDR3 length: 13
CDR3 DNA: TGCAGCGCACGACAGGGGGCGCGGACTGAAGCTTTCTTT
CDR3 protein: CSARQGARTEAFF

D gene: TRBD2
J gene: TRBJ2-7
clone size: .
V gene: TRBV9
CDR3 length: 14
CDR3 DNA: TGTGCCAGCAACGTATCCGGGAGGGCCTACGAGCAGTACTTC
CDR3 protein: CASNVSGRAYEQYF

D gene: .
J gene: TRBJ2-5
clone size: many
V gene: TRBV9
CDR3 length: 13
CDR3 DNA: TGTGCCAGCAGCGTAGGAGTCCTGGAGACCCAGTACTTC
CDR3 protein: CASSVGVLETQYF

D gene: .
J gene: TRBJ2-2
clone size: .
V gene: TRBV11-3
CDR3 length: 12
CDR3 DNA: TGTGCCAGCAGCTTATCCGCGAGGGAGCTGTTTTTT
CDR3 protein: CASSLSARELFF

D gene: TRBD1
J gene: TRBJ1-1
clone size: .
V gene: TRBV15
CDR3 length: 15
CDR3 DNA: TGTGCCACCAGCATTGAGGACAGGGTGTACACTGAAGCTTTCTTT
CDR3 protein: CATSIEDRVYTEAFF

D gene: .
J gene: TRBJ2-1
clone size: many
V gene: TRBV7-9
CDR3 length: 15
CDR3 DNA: TGTGCCAGCGAGCTCTTGGACTTCCCGGTGTATGAGCAGTTCTTC
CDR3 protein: CASELLDFPVYEQFF

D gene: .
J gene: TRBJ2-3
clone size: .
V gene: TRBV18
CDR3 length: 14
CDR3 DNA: TGTGCCAGCTCCACGCAGGGGCACACAGATACGCAGTATTTT
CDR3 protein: CASSTQGHTDTQYF

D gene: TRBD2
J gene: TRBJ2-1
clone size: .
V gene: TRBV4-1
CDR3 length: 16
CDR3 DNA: TGCGCCAGCAGCCACTCGGGGGGACTAGTTGACAATGAGCAGTTCTTC
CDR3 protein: CASSHSGGLVDNEQFF

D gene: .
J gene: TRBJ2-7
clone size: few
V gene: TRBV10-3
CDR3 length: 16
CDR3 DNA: TGTGCCATCAGCCTTATGCCGGGGAGCACTCACTACGAGCAGTACTTC
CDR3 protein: CAISLMPGSTHYEQYF

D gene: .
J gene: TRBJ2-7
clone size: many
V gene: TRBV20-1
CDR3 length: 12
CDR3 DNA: TGCAGTGCCAGCCCGAAGGCCCACGAGCAGTACTTC
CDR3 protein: CSASPKAHEQYF

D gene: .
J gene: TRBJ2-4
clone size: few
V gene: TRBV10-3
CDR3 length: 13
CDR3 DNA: TGTGCCATCAGTGCCGGTGTCGCGGACATTCAGTACTTC
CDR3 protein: CAISAGVADIQYF

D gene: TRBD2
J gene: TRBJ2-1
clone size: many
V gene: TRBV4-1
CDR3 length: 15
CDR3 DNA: TGCGCCAGCAGCCAAGTGGGGACAGAAGCGGGAGGGGAGTTCTTC
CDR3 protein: CASSQVGTEAGGEFF

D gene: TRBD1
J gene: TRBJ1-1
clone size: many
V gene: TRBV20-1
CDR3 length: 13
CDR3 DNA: TGCAGTGCTAGAGATAGGGGGCGAACTGAAGCTTTCTTT
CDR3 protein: CSARDRGRTEAFF

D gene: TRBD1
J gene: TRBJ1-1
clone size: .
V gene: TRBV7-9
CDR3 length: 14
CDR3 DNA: TGTGCCAGCAGAACGACAGGGGGCCGCACTGAAGCTTTCTTT
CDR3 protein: CASRTTGGRTEAFF

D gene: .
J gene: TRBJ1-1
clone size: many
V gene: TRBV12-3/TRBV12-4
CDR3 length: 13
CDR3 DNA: TGTGCCAGCAGTCCCCTCACAGGGACTGAAGCTTTCTTT
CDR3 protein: CASSPLTGTEAFF

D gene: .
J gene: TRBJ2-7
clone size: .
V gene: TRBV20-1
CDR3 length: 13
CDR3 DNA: TGCAGTGCTAGGGACACTCTCTTCGGCGAGCAGTACTTC
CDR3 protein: CSARDTLFGEQYF